This paragraph covers one T cell receptor (beta chain) sequence. This sample is part of a study of blood T cell repertoires in COVID-19. The overall study: The United States, Italy and Spain provided the acute and convalescent COVID-19 samples. Nucleic acid was either cDNA or gDNA, and it came from T cells, B-cell-depleted T cells, or PBMCs.

CDR3 size: 14 residues. V dropped 2 bases and J dropped 8 bases, with 12 bases sitting between them. From germline, CDR1 is SGHNT and CDR2 YENEEA. Per the original data handling: The authors estimated nucleated cell counts from reference gene primer amplification. Profiling relied on immunoSEQ multiplex PCR, and the TCRdb table lists in-frame clones only, not all of them. That table supplies the V and J calls and clone size; D and trimming were determined from the DNA. The sample has 240,000 or so clones, approximately 85% seen once; the top ten hold 0.65% to 0.9%. V is TRBV11-3 and J is TRBJ2-2; no definite D call. The TCR sequence derives from a woman aged 30 to 39 with acute or convalescent COVID-19. Sequenced material: peripheral blood. The CDR3 DNA is TGTGCCAGCAGCTTAAAGGTTGCGAGGGGGGAGCTGTTTTTT. Translation gives CASSLKVARGELFF.